This entry lists 21 T cell receptor beta chains sequenced from one sample in a study of cytomegalovirus exposure and HLA in healthy donors. Primers included in the PCR were 60 Vbeta and 13 Jbeta primers. Some clones are missing from TCRdb's copy, which holds only in-frame ones; the method was immunoSEQ multiplex PCR. Of some 150,000 clones listed, more than 65% are singletons. The sequenced material came from PBMCs. The source is a man aged 45-65 years in good health and CMV-seropositive.

The V and J genes are TRBV5-1 and TRBJ2-7; 9 positions agree with TRBD2. Germline assignment: CDR1 SGHRS and CDR2 YFSETQ. The CDR3 consists of 14 residues. V dropped 0 bases and J dropped 5; count of bases not matched to a gene: 3. CDR3 amino acids: CASSLVAGVNEQYF. The CDR3 coding sequence is TGCGCCAGCAGCTTGGTAGCGGGAGTTAACGAGCAGTACTTC. Supplemented by reference TRBV5-1 and TRBJ2-7, the full variable domain reads KAGVTQTPRYLIKTRGQQVTLSCSPISGHRSVSWYQQTPGQGLQFLFEYFSETQRNKGNFPGRFSGRQFSNSRSEMNVSTLELGDSALYLCASSLVAGVNEQYFGPGTRLTVT.

This chain connects TRBV7-2 to TRBJ2-7; 12 bases line up with TRBD2. Germline V lookup: CDR1 SGHTA, CDR2 FQGNSA. This CDR3 has 16 residues. The trim removed 5 bases at V and 2 bases at J, leaving 7 bases unmatched. The CDR3 loop reads CASSKRTSGIPYEQYF. CDR3 DNA sequence: TGTGCCAGCAGCAAGCGGACTAGCGGGATCCCCTACGAGCAGTACTTC.

The rearrangement uses TRBV5-6 and TRBJ2-5, with TRBD2 as a possible D gene (6 bases). Trimming shortened V by 1 base and J by 2 bases, and 18 bases separated the two germline ends. CDR3 size: 17 residues. Germline V gene data show CDR1 as SGHDT and CDR2 as YYEEEE. As DNA, the CDR3 is TGTGCCAGCAGCTTGATTTTGTGGGAGGTAAATCAAGAGACCCAGTACTTC. It specifies CASSLILWEVNQETQYF.

The chain is built from TRBV6-1 and TRBJ1-5; 7 positions agree with TRBD1. Germline V CDR1 and CDR2: MNHNS, SASEGT. J was trimmed by 1 base and V by 6 bases; bases with no gene match: 6. The CDR3 spans 15 residues. In DNA form, the CDR3 reads TGTGCCAGCAGAGCGGACAGGACAAGCAATCAGCCCCAGCATTTT. Amino acid sequence: CASRADRTSNQPQHF.

The chain has TRBV19 and TRBJ2-7; tentative D call: TRBD2 (6 bases). Between the trimmed V and J ends, which lost 4 bases and 4 bases, there was a span of 8 bases. The CDR3 totals 12 residues. Germline CDR1 LNHDA, CDR2 SQIVND (reference sequence). DNA of the CDR3: TGTGCCAGTAGTACCGGGGGTTACGAGCAGTACTTC. Translated: CASSTGGYEQYF.

J is TRBJ2-5 and V is TRBV30; 7 bases match TRBD2. The better agreement between TRBJ2-7 and the DNA end casts doubt on the J call. Germline V lookup: CDR1 GTSNPN, CDR2 SVGIG (reference sequence). CDR3 length equals 14 residues. The CDR3 DNA reads as TGTGCCTGGAGCAGTGGCGGGAGTTACTACGAGCAGTACTTC. It is translated as CAWSSGGSYYEQYF.

Only a few counts were recorded for this clone. The CDR3, as DNA: TGTGCCAGCAGCTATAGGGGGGATACGCAGTATTTT. Translating it yields CASSYRGDTQYF. J is TRBJ2-3 and V is TRBV11-1; possibly TRBD1 for D (6 bases). CDR1 is SGHAT, CDR2 FQDESV, per germline (reference sequence). Deletions cut 4 bases from V and 6 bases from J, with 8 bases between. This CDR3 is 12 amino acids long.

J is TRBJ2-7 and V is TRBV4-1, with 8 positions matching TRBD2. The CDR3 runs 16 residues. CDR1 is MGHRA, CDR2 YSYEKL, per germline. The V and J ends lost 3 bases and 2 bases, in that order; junction bases with no gene match: 9. CDR3 residues: CASSHGRLARAYEQYF. The CDR3 DNA reads as TGCGCCAGCAGCCACGGAAGACTAGCGAGGGCCTACGAGCAGTACTTC.

The chain combines TRBV5-4 with TRBJ1-2; 10 nucleotides match TRBD1. The length of the CDR3 is 14 residues. V dropped 4 bases and J dropped 8; count of bases not matched to a gene: 8. Germline loops: CDR1 SGHNT, CDR2 YYREEE (reference sequence). The CDR3 loop reads CASSRWRTGGGYTF. The DNA of the CDR3 is TGTGCCAGCAGCCGCTGGAGGACAGGGGGAGGCTACACCTTC.

The CDR3 DNA reads as TGCGCCAGCAGGCTCCACACGAACACCGGGGAGCTGTTTTTT. Translation gives CASRLHTNTGELFF. The chain is built from TRBV10-2 and TRBJ2-2; D gene uncertain. The germline gives CDR1 WSHSY, CDR2 SAAADI. This CDR3 is 14 amino acids long. V was pared by 6 bases and J by 0 bases, with 8 bases between.

In regard to this clone: Sequence at one end of the junction differs from germline and may be a read error. This CDR3 is CASSLGLAGLLF. The CDR3 DNA reads as TGTGCCAGCAGTCTCGGACTAGCGGGCCTACTCTTC. J is TRBJ2-1 and V is TRBV27, with 11 bases aligning to TRBD2. The CDR3 is made up of 12 amino acids. Germline values: CDR1 MNHEY, CDR2 SMNVEV (reference sequence).

The chain combines TRBV30 with TRBJ2-7; no clear D gene. Germline CDR1 reads GTSNPN; CDR2 reads SVGIG (reference sequence). This CDR3 has 11 residues. V lost 2 bases, J lost 3 bases, and 5 bases lay in between. The CDR3 protein is CAWSILYEQYF. The CDR3 nucleotides are TGTGCCTGGAGTATTCTCTACGAGCAGTACTTC.

V usage is TRBV5-1 and J usage is TRBJ2-3; tentative D call: TRBD2 (5 bases). This CDR3 contains 15 residues. Between the trimmed V and J ends, which lost 4 bases and 3 bases, there was a span of 15 bases. Germline V gene sequence: CDR1 SGHRS, CDR2 YFSETQ. Written as DNA, the CDR3 is TGCGCCAGCAGCCCGGGCTGGGGAGCAACAGATACGCAGTATTTT. Residues: CASSPGWGATDTQYF.

This clone appeared a few times. The chain uses TRBV11-2 and TRBJ1-1; D unresolved. Germline-derived CDR1 and CDR2 are SGHAT and FQNNGV. Between the trimmed V and J ends, which lost 3 bases and 0 bases, there was a span of 8 bases. The CDR3 covers 14 residues. CDR3 sequence reads: CASSFLYMNTEAFF. The CDR3 region has the DNA TGTGCCAGCAGCTTCCTTTACATGAACACTGAAGCTTTCTTT.

The chain has TRBV4-2 and TRBJ1-4; possibly TRBD1 for D (5 bases). Trimming stripped 0 bases from V and 6 bases from J, with 11 bases between. Germline V gives CDR1 LGHNA, CDR2 YNFKEQ. The CDR3 contains 15 residues. CDR3 protein: CASSQDRRDYEKLFF. The CDR3, as DNA: TGTGCCAGCAGCCAAGATCGCAGGGATTATGAAAAACTGTTTTTT.

V usage is TRBV5-1 and J usage is TRBJ1-1, with D hard to call. V was pared by 0 bases and J by 0 bases, with 9 bases between. CDR1 is SGHRS, CDR2 YFSETQ, per germline. This CDR3 spans 15 amino acids. The CDR3: CASSLGPGLNTEAFF. CDR3 bases: TGCGCCAGCAGCTTGGGTCCGGGGTTGAACACTGAAGCTTTCTTT.

The chain combines TRBV5-1 with TRBJ1-1; D not resolved. Per germline, CDR1 SGHRS and CDR2 YFSETQ. Trimming stripped 4 bases from V and 2 bases from J, with 12 bases between. There are 14 residues in the CDR3. In DNA form, the CDR3 reads TGCGCCAGCAGCCAAGGAACAGTAAACACTGAAGCTTTCTTT. It yields the protein CASSQGTVNTEAFF.

CDR3 nucleotides: TGTGCCTGGAGTGGTGGCCAGGATAATTCACCCCTCCACTTT. Translating gives CAWSGGQDNSPLHF. This chain uses TRBV30 with TRBJ1-6; D is ambiguous. The CDR3 length is 14 residues. V lost 1 base to trimming and J lost 5 bases, with 9 bases between them. The germline gives CDR1 GTSNPN, CDR2 SVGIG (reference sequence).

This sequence joins TRBV28 and TRBJ2-3, with 9 bases aligning to TRBD2. CDR3 length: 20 residues. The junction had 24 bases not matched to a gene; V was cut back by 7 bases and J by 4 bases. The germline V gene has CDR1 MDHEN and CDR2 SYDVKM. CDR3 nucleotides: TGTGCCAGCACCTCTCTCGGGGGGTCGGCGCGGGAGGGCCTCCCAGATACGCAGTATTTT. This gives the protein CASTSLGGSAREGLPDTQYF.

The chain has TRBV30 and TRBJ1-2, with D possibly matching TRBD1 (5 bases). The CDR3 contains 14 residues. CDR1 is GTSNPN and CDR2 is SVGIG in the germline V gene (reference sequence). The germline V and J ends were trimmed by 0 bases and 3 bases, with 11 bases remaining between them. CDR3 nucleotides: TGTGCCTGGAGTGTACCGGGACTATACTATGGCTACACCTTC. It codes for CAWSVPGLYYGYTF.

This clone appeared a few times. This chain links TRBV19 with TRBJ2-7; 7 bases agree with TRBD2. The trim removed 3 bases at V and 2 bases at J, leaving 7 bases unmatched. The CDR3 spans 15 residues. The germline CDR1 and CDR2 sequences are LNHDA and SQIVND (reference sequence). CDR3: CASSISSGSTYEQYF. The CDR3 bases are TGTGCCAGTAGTATCTCTAGCGGATCGACCTACGAGCAGTACTTC.